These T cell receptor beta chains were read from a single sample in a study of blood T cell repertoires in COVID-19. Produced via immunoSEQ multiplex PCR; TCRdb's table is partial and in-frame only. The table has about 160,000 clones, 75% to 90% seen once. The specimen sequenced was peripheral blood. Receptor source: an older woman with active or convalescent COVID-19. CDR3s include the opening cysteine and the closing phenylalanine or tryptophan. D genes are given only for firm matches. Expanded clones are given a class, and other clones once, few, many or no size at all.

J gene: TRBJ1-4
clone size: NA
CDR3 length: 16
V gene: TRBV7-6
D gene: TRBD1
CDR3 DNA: TGTGCCAGCAGCTTAAACAGGGGGCTATATGATGAAAAACTGTTTTTT
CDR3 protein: CASSLNRGLYDEKLFF

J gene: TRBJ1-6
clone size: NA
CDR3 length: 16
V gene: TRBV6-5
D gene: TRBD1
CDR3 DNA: TGTGCCAGCAGTTCCGGGACAGGGAGACCTAATTCACCCCTCCACTTT
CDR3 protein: CASSSGTGRPNSPLHF

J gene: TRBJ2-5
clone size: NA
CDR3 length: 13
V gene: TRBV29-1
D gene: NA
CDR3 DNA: TGCAGCGTTGTGGGGGGAGTCAGGGAGACCCAGTACTTC
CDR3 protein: CSVVGGVRETQYF

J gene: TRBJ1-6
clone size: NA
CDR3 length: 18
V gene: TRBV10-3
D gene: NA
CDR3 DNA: TGTGCCATCAGTGACAGGCTTCCCTTTAGCTCCTATAATTCACCCCTCCACTTT
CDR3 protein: CAISDRLPFSSYNSPLHF

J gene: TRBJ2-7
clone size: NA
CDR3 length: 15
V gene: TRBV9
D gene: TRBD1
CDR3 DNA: TGTGCCAGCAGCAGCCGGGACAGAGGCTCCTACGAGCAGTACTTC
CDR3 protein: CASSSRDRGSYEQYF

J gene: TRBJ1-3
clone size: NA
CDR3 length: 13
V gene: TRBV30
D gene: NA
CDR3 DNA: TGTGCCTGGAAACGACAGACTGGAAACACCATATATTTT
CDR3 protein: CAWKRQTGNTIYF

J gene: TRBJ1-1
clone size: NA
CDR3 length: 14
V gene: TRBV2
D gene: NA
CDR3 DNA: TGTGCCAGCATTCGGACAATGGTAGCACCTGAAGCTTTCTTT
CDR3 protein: CASIRTMVAPEAFF

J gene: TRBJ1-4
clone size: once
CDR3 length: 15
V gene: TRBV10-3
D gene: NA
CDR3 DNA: TGTGCCATCAGTGAGTCGGGGGCCGAGAGAGTAAAACTGTTTTTT
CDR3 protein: CAISESGAERVKLFF

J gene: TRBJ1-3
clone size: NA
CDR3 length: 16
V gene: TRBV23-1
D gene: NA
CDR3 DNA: TGCGCCAGCAGTCAATACCAAACAGGGACTGGAAACACCATATATTTT
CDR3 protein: CASSQYQTGTGNTIYF

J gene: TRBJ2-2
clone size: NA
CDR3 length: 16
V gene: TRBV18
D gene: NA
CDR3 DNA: TGTGCCAGCTCACCACTCGGCGGAATGAACACCGGGGAGCTGTTTTTT
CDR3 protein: CASSPLGGMNTGELFF

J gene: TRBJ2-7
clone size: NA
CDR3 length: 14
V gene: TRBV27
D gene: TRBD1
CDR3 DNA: TGTGCCAGCAGGATGACAGGGGACTCCTACGAGCAGTACTTC
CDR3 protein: CASRMTGDSYEQYF

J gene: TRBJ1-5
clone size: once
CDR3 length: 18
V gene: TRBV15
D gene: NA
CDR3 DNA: TGTGCCACCAGCAGACCACCTTACCGAGGGTATAGCAATCAGCCCCAGCATTTT
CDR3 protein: CATSRPPYRGYSNQPQHF

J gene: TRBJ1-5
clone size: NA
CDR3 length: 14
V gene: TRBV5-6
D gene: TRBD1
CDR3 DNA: TGTGCCAGCAGCCCAGGGGGCAGCTCCCAGCCCCAGCATTTT
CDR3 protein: CASSPGGSSQPQHF

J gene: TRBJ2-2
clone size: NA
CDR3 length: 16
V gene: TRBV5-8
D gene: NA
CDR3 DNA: TGTGCCAGCAGCTTGGATAGCGGAGCCTTCACCGGGGAGCTGTTTTTT
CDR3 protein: CASSLDSGAFTGELFF

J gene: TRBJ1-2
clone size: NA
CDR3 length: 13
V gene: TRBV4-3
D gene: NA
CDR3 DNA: TGCGCCAGCAGCCAAGAGGCAGACTATGGCTACACCTTC
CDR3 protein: CASSQEADYGYTF

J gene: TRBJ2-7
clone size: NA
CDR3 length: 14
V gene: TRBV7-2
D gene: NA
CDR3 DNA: TGTGCCAGCAGCTTGGGGAAGGGGGAGGGCGAGCAGTACTTC
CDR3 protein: CASSLGKGEGEQYF

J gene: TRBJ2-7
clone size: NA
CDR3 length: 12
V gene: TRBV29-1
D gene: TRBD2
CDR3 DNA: TGCAGCGTTAGGACTAGCTCCTACGAGCAGTACTTC
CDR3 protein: CSVRTSSYEQYF

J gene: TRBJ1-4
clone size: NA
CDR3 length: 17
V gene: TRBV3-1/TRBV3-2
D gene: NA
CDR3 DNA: TGTGCCAGCAGCCAAGGCTCCGGGATCTCAACTAATGAAAAACTGTTTTTT
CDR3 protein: CASSQGSGISTNEKLFF

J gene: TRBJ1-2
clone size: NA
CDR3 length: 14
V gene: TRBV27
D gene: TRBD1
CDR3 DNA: TGTGCCAGCGGTACAGGGGTGGAGATCTATGGCTACACCTTC
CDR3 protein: CASGTGVEIYGYTF

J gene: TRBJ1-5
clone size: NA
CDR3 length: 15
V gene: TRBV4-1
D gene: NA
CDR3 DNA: TGCGCCAGCACCCGTTCCGGGGGATTGGATCAGCCCCAGCATTTT
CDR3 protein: CASTRSGGLDQPQHF

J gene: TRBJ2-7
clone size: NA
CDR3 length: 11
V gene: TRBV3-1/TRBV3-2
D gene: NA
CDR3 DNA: TGTGCCAGCAGCCAGTCTTACGAGCAGTACTTC
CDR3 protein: CASSQSYEQYF

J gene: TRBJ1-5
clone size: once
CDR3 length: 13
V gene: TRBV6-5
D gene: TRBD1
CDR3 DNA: TGTGCCAGCAGGCAGACAGGGAATCAGCCCCAGCATTTT
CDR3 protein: CASRQTGNQPQHF

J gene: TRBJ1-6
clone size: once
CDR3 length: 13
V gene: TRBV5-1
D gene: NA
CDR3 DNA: TGCGCCAGCAGCTTAGACAGGAATTCACCCCTCCACTTT
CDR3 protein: CASSLDRNSPLHF

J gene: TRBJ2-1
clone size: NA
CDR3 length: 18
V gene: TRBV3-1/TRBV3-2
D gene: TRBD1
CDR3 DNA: TGTGCCAGCAGCCAAGATCAAAAAAGGACAGGGGATTGCAATGAGCAGTTCTTC
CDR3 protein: CASSQDQKRTGDCNEQFF

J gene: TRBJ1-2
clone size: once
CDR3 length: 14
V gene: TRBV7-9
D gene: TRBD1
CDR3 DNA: TGTGCCAGCAGCCAAACAGGGGGCGACTATGGCTACACCTTC
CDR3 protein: CASSQTGGDYGYTF

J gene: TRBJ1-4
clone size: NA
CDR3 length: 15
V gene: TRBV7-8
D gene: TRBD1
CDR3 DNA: TGTGCCAGCAGGTTGACAGGGGGCGTGTTTGAAAAACTGTTTTTT
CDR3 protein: CASRLTGGVFEKLFF

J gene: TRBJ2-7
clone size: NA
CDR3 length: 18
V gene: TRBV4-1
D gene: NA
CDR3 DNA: TGCGCCAGCAGCCAAGAAGTTTCTCGGTCAGGGTCAATCTACGAGCAGTACTTC
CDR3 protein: CASSQEVSRSGSIYEQYF

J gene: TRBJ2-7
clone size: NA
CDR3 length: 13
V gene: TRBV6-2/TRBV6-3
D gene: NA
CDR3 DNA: TGTGCCAGCAGTCCCCCCCCGGGCTACGAGCAGTACTTC
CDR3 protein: CASSPPPGYEQYF

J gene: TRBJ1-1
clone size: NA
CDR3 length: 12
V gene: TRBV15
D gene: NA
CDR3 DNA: TGTGCCACCAGCAGAACAGGGTCTGAAGCTTTCTTT
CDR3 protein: CATSRTGSEAFF

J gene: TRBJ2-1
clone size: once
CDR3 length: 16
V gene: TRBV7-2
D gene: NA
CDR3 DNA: TGTGCCAGCAGCTTAGCGTGGGGACTCGACTACAATGAGCAGTTCTTC
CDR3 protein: CASSLAWGLDYNEQFF

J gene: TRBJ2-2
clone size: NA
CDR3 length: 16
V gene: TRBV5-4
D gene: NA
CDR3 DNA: TGTGCCAGCAGCTTGGGGTCCCGTGGGGGGACCGGGGAGCTGTTTTTT
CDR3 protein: CASSLGSRGGTGELFF

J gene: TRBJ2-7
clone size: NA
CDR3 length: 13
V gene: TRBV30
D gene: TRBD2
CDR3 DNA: TGTGCCTCTGGTGAAGCGGGGCGTTACGAGCAGTACTTC
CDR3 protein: CASGEAGRYEQYF

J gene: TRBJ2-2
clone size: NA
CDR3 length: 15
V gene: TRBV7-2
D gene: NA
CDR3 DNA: TGTGCCAGCAGCGCAGGGACTCCTAGGACCGGGGAGCTGTTTTTT
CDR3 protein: CASSAGTPRTGELFF

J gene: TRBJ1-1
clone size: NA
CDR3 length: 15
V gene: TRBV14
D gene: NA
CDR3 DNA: TGTGCCAGCAGCCTGGGGGGACCTCTGGACACTGAAGCTTTCTTT
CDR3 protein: CASSLGGPLDTEAFF

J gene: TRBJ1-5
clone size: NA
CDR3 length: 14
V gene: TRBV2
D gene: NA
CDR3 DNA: TGTGCCAGCACAGGGCAGGATAGCAATCAGCCCCAGCATTTT
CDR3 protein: CASTGQDSNQPQHF

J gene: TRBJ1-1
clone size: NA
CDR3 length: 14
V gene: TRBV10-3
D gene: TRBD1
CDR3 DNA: TGTGCCATCAGTCGACAGGGATCGGACACTGAAGCTTTCTTT
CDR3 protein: CAISRQGSDTEAFF

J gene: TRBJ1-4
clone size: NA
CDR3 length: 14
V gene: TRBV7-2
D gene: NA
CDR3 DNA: TGTGCCAGCAGCTTAAACGGGATGGATGAAAAACTGTTTTTT
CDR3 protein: CASSLNGMDEKLFF

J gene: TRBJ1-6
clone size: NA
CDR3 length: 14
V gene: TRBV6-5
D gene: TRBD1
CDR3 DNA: TGTGCCAGCAGGGAGGGACAGGGCGGTTCACCCCTCCACTTT
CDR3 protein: CASREGQGGSPLHF

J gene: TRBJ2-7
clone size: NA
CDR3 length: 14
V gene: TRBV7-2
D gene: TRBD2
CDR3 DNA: TGTGCCAGCAGCCGGGGGGTCCCCTCCTACGAGCAGTACTTC
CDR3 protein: CASSRGVPSYEQYF

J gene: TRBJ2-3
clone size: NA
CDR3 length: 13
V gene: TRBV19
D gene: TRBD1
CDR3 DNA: TGTGCCAGTAGTTGGACAGGTTCAGATACGCAGTATTTT
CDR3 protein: CASSWTGSDTQYF

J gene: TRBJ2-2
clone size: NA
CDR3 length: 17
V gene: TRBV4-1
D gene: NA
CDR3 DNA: TGCGCCAGCAGCCAAGTATTAATGCAGTCGAGGACCGGGGAGCTGTTTTTT
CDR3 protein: CASSQVLMQSRTGELFF

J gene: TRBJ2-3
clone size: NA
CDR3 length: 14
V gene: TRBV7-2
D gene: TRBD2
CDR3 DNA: TGTGCCAGCAGCTGGCGGGGGGCATCGGATACGCAGTATTTT
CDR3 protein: CASSWRGASDTQYF